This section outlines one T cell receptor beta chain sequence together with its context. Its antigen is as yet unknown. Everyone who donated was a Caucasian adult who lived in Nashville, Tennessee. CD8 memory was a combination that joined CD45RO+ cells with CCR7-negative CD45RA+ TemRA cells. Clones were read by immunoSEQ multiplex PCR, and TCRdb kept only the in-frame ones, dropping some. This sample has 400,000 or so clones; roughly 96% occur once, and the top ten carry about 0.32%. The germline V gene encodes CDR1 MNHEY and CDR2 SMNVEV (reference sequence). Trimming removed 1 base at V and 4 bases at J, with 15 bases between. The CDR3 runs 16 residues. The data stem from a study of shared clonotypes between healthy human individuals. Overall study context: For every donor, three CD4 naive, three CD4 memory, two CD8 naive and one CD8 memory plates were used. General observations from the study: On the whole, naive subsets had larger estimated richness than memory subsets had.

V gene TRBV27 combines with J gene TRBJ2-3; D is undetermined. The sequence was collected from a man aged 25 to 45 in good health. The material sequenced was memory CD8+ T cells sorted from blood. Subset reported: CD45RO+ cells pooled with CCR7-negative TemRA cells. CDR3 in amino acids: CASSLWPPIGPDTQYF. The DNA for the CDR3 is TGTGCCAGCAGTTTATGGCCACCCATCGGTCCAGATACGCAGTATTTT.